These T cell receptor beta chains were read from a single sample in a study of T cell repertoires in aging, cancer and after chemotherapy. TCRdb itself ran the multiplex PCR reads through MiXCR, one entry per CDR3 protein. In the table there are about 3,000 distinct CDR3 sequences, roughly 25% of which are singletons. The sequenced material came from blood. These TCRs come from a human donor with a solid tumor. CDR3s include the opening cysteine and the closing phenylalanine or tryptophan.

v_gene	j_gene	CDR3aa
TRBV5-1	TRBJ1-2	CASSLESGEVDGYTF
TRBV27	TRBJ2-2	CASNGVDTGELFF
TRBV12-3/TRBV12-4	TRBJ2-2	CASSLARELFF
TRBV5-6	TRBJ2-3	CASSFRQSSTDTQYF
TRBV10-3	TRBJ2-1	CAISEPGTLSEQFF
TRBV10-1	TRBJ1-3	CASSPLSGTDLPGNTIYF
TRBV19	TRBJ2-1	CASTSGRARGYDEQFF
TRBV15	TRBJ2-3	CATSGSGRAPDTQYF
TRBV6-5	TRBJ2-2	CASSYDAGELFF
TRBV7-2	TRBJ2-1	CASSAGTSGRAGLFF
TRBV6-2/TRBV6-3	TRBJ2-5	CASSYSPGLAPLPKATQYF
TRBV27	TRBJ2-3	CASRGGSGDTQYF
TRBV19	TRBJ2-7	CASSGLRAGGPNEQYF
TRBV12-3/TRBV12-4	TRBJ1-6	CASSITTGGSPLHF
TRBV11-2	TRBJ1-1	CASSFRGFAEAFF
TRBV19	TRBJ2-5	CASSIRPSGREETQYF
TRBV11-3	TRBJ2-3	CASSLAGTGIRDTQYF
TRBV19	TRBJ1-2	CASSLQLDYGYTF
TRBV6-1	TRBJ2-5	CASTRRETQYF
TRBV23-1	TRBJ1-3	CASSQLNTGRDLSGNTIYF
TRBV4-2	TRBJ2-3	CASSHGGRGDTQYF
TRBV18	TRBJ1-1	CASSSDRAKTEAFF
TRBV27	TRBJ1-5	CASSTHRGDQPQHF
TRBV19	TRBJ2-6	CASSLLADNPGANVLTF
TRBV11-3	TRBJ1-5	CASGQGLNQPQHF
TRBV6-5	TRBJ2-2	CASSYSEGPGELFF
TRBV6-2/TRBV6-3	TRBJ2-1	CASSYVLSGLAGPISYNEQFF
TRBV12-3/TRBV12-4	TRBJ2-7	CASAVGRVPESEQYF
TRBV10-3	TRBJ2-2	CAIRTSGVDTGELFF
TRBV20-1	TRBJ2-7	CSARATTEQYF
TRBV6-1	TRBJ1-5	CASSVIVGDQPQHF
TRBV19	TRBJ1-5	CASKDRGGWSNQPQHF
TRBV4-1	TRBJ1-3	CASSHGTGNTIYF
TRBV7-9	TRBJ1-4	CASSPTGISNEKLFF
TRBV5-4	TRBJ1-6	CASSSTASSYNSPLHF
TRBV27	TRBJ2-1	CASSLSSSGNNEQFF
TRBV29-1	TRBJ1-2	CSVDSGTSPAGYTF
TRBV19	TRBJ2-3	CASSRGPPGGTQYF
TRBV15	TRBJ2-2	CATSRSRGPLNTGELFF
TRBV30	TRBJ2-5	CAWSGAGYSYEEYF
TRBV11-3	TRBJ2-1	CASSSLAGAVNEQFF
TRBV12-3/TRBV12-4	TRBJ1-6	CASSLGQGALSHLHF
TRBV6-5	TRBJ1-5	CASSFQGNNQPQHF
TRBV29-1	TRBJ1-2	CSVSETPYGYTF
TRBV2	TRBJ2-4	CASSNFEDTGQGLRNIQYF
TRBV6-5	TRBJ2-1	CASSRQGNYNEQFF
TRBV19	TRBJ1-1	CASSIGTMNTEAFF
TRBV7-2	TRBJ2-7	CASSYAVQGSDEQYF
TRBV6-5	TRBJ1-6	CASSPRVFNSPLHF
TRBV20-1	TRBJ2-7	CSLPGSGMYEQYF
TRBV29-1	TRBJ1-3	CCDRASGNTIYF
TRBV6-2/TRBV6-3	TRBJ2-1	CAHSGSYNEQFF
TRBV28	TRBJ2-6	CASSHLGLAGVTGANVLTF
TRBV7-6	TRBJ1-2	CASSLGPTSGYTF
TRBV20-1	TRBJ2-5	CSASLRGAGVKVAQYF
TRBV9	TRBJ2-7	CASSVRASGHTYEQYF
TRBV6-1	TRBJ1-2	CASTPAAGGGYTF
TRBV4-3	TRBJ1-2	CASSQDFGSSRPYGYTF
TRBV5-4	TRBJ2-6	CASSFPGGGRRFGANVLTF